This entry concerns a single T cell receptor (beta chain). This sample was included in a study of shared clonotypes between healthy human individuals. This CDR3 has 15 residues. V shed 7 bases and J shed 2 bases, with 15 bases lying between them. Germline assignment: CDR1 MNHEY and CDR2 SMNVEV (reference sequence). Measured with immunoSEQ multiplex PCR; TCRdb has only the in-frame clones, and not every one. This repertoire shows some 500,000 clones, 95% to 97% found once; its top ten account for 0.05% to 0.07%. The sequencing sample was made of naive CD4+ T cells sorted from blood. This sample's subset: CD45RA+ positively selected. The clonotype was recovered from a woman in her twenties or thirties in good health. J is TRBJ2-1 and V is TRBV27, with D tentatively TRBD1 (5 bases). The CDR3 region is CASKGTGWAYNEQFF. The DNA of the CDR3 is TGTGCCAGCAAGGGAACAGGTTGGGCCTACAATGAGCAGTTCTTC.